Detailed here is one T cell receptor (beta chain). The data stem from a study of T cells after yellow fever vaccination. TCRdb passed the 5' RACE reads through MiXCR, listing each CDR3 protein once. The sample lists under 350,000 distinct CDR3 sequences, over 4% occurring once. The CDR3 spans 14 residues. Germline V gene data show CDR1 as MNHEY and CDR2 as SVGAGI. V was clipped by 4 bases and J by 8 bases; unmatched bases: 7. The V gene is TRBV6-5, the J gene TRBJ1-4; 7 bases match TRBD1. The sequence was obtained from a man younger than 30 who received the YFV17D yellow fever vaccine. The sample consisted of PBMCs, taken 5 days after the yellow fever booster vaccination. CDR3 amino acids: CASSLTGPVEKLFF. CDR3 DNA: TGTGCCAGCAGTTTGACAGGGCCAGTGGAAAAACTGTTTTTT.